One sample yielded the 21 T cell receptor beta chains listed below, sequenced in a study of T cells in Graves' hyperthyroidism and ophthalmopathy. From RNA transcripts, TCR beta CDR3 regions were amplified. The HTBI primer set drove a first-round RT-PCR of the TCR CDR3. Via MiXCR, TCRdb re-called the multiplex PCR reads, giving one row per CDR3 protein. The table records about half a million distinct CDR3 sequences, roughly 21% of them present only once. The sequencing sample was made of blood. These receptors were obtained from a man aged 35 to 55 with Graves' ophthalmopathy.

The sample holds many counts of this clonotype. The gene calls are TRBV28 and TRBJ2-7; no definite D call. CDR1 and CDR2 (germline): MDHEN, SYDVKM. The V gene lost 4 bases and the J gene lost 7 bases, with 11 bases spanning the gap. CDR3 size: 12 residues. CDR3: CASSSAHPEQYF. In DNA form, the CDR3 reads TGTGCCAGCAGTTCCGCACACCCAGAGCAGTACTTC.

The chain has TRBV20-1 and TRBJ2-7, with a possible D match to TRBD2 (5 bases). The CDR3 is made up of 14 amino acids. V lost 6 bases to trimming and J lost 0 bases, with 15 bases between them. Germline loops: CDR1 DFQATT, CDR2 SNEGSKA (reference sequence). CDR3 protein: CSAADALSSYEQYF. The CDR3 DNA sequence: TGCAGTGCAGCGGACGCCCTGTCCTCCTACGAGCAGTACTTC.

Many counts were recorded for this clonotype. This sequence joins TRBV7-8 and TRBJ2-1, with D perhaps assigned TRBD1 or TRBD2 (5 bases each). The V end was cut by 2 bases, the J end by 6 bases, with 11 bases between. The CDR3 length is 14 residues. CDR1 SGHVS and CDR2 FQNEAQ come from the germline V gene. CDR3 coding DNA: TGTGCCAGCAGCTTAACGGGTGGGGGCAATGAGCAGTTCTTC. It yields the protein CASSLTGGGNEQFF. The entire variable domain, with the rest obtained from reference TRBV7-8 and TRBJ2-1, is as follows: GAGVSQSPRYKVAKRGQDVALRCDPISGHVSLFWYQQALGQGPEFLTYFQNEAQLDKSGLPSDRFFAERPEGSVSTLKIQRTQQEDSAVYLCASSLTGGGNEQFFGPGTRLTVL.

The rearrangement links TRBV29-1 to TRBJ2-4; possibly TRBD1 or TRBD2 for D (6 bases each). CDR1 and CDR2 from the germline V gene are SQVTM and ANQGSEA. V was pared by 5 bases and J by 7 bases, with 18 bases between. CDR3 length: 14 residues. CDR3 DNA sequence: TGCAGCGTTCCCCTACAGGGCCGGGGGAACATTCAGTACTTC. It codes for CSVPLQGRGNIQYF.

The sample holds a few counts of this clonotype. The chain joins TRBV20-1 to TRBJ2-4; 9 bases line up with TRBD1. The germline V gene encodes CDR1 DFQATT and CDR2 SNEGSKA (reference sequence). Trimming removed 3 bases from V and 9 bases from J; junction bases left unmatched: 12. This CDR3 comprises 15 residues. For the CDR3, the DNA is TGCAGTGCTAGTAGCAGGACAGGGGCGGTTGGCATTCAGTACTTC. This codes for CSASSRTGAVGIQYF.

V usage is TRBV30 and J usage is TRBJ2-4; D gene ambiguous. This CDR3 has 16 amino acids. Germline lookup yields CDR1 GTSNPN and CDR2 SVGIG (reference sequence). V was clipped by 4 bases and J by 0 bases, with 16 bases between them. CDR3: CAWIPSMAIAKNIQYF. For the CDR3, the DNA is TGTGCCTGGATCCCTTCCATGGCAATAGCCAAAAACATTCAGTACTTC.

This clonotype was seen at least ten times. The chain joins TRBV30 to TRBJ2-3; D is ambiguous. Germline loops: CDR1 GTSNPN, CDR2 SVGIG (reference sequence). This CDR3 spans 13 amino acids. The ends were cut back, 1 base at V and 6 bases at J, with 11 bases in the middle. CDR3 in DNA: TGTGCCTGGAGTGCCAGCTTAAAGGATACGCAGTATTTT. It is translated as CAWSASLKDTQYF.

This clonotype was counted at least ten times. The V gene is TRBV12-3 or TRBV12-4, the J gene TRBJ2-7; 12 bases map to TRBD2. After removal of 4 bases from V and 7 bases from J, the junction contained 8 bases not matched to a gene. This CDR3 spans 15 amino acids. DNA for the CDR3: TGTGCCAGCAGTTCCTGGACTAGCGGGACGTCGGAGCAGTACTTC. Translation: CASSSWTSGTSEQYF.

The chain recombines TRBV11-2 with TRBJ1-2, with 8 bases lining up with TRBD1. CDR1 is SGHAT and CDR2 is FQNNGV in the germline V gene. V lost 0 bases to trimming and J lost 9 bases; unmatched junction nucleotides: 6. This CDR3 has 14 residues. CDR3 region: CASSLDGQGWSYTF. The CDR3 DNA is TGTGCCAGCAGCTTAGACGGACAGGGTTGGAGCTACACCTTC.

This clonotype was seen more than once but under ten times. The CDR3 nucleotides read TGTGCCAGCAGTTTACAACTAGCGGGAGGAGCAGATACGCAGTATTTT. This gives the protein CASSLQLAGGADTQYF. The J gene is TRBJ2-3, the V gene TRBV12-3 or TRBV12-4, with 12 bases aligning to TRBD2. CDR3 length: 16 residues. J lost 4 bases, V lost 2 bases, and 4 bases had no gene match.

This clonotype was recorded many times. CDR3 nucleotides: TGTGCCAGCAGTTACCAACAGGGTAACGAGCAGTACTTC. It is translated as CASSYQQGNEQYF. V and J are TRBV6-5 and TRBJ2-7; D might be TRBD1 (6 bases). This CDR3 has 13 amino acids. Germline V gives CDR1 MNHEY, CDR2 SVGAGI. V shed 2 bases and J shed 5 bases, with 10 bases lying between them.

This clonotype was counted between two and nine times. The chain combines TRBV12-3 or TRBV12-4 with TRBJ2-2; D not resolved. CDR3 length: 12 amino acids. Trimming stripped 8 bases from V and 4 bases from J, with 8 bases between. For the CDR3, the DNA is TGTGCCAGCCCCGTGGGCACCGGGGAGCTGTTTTTT. It encodes CASPVGTGELFF.

The chain couples TRBV6-5 to TRBJ2-1, with 13 bases matching TRBD2. This CDR3 has 16 residues. V lost 1 base, J lost 8 bases, and 5 bases stayed unmatched. In germline, CDR1 is MNHEY, CDR2 SVGAGI. As DNA, the CDR3 is TGTGCCAGCAGTTACTATCGGACTAGCGGGGGCCATGAGCAGTTCTTC. This gives the protein CASSYYRTSGGHEQFF.

This sequence joins TRBV28 and TRBJ2-1; D is possibly TRBD2 (6 bases). The V and J ends lost 7 bases and 3 bases respectively, with 16 bases between them. The CDR3 has 15 amino acids. Germline CDR1 MDHEN, CDR2 SYDVKM. The DNA for the CDR3 is TGTGCCAGCAATTTCCAAGGGAGGTACTACAATGAGCAGTTCTTC. The encoded protein is CASNFQGRYYNEQFF.

This clonotype was picked up a small number of times. The chain uses TRBV7-2 and TRBJ1-1; 10 nucleotides align to TRBD1. The CDR3 covers 15 residues. Germline CDR1 reads SGHTA; CDR2 reads FQGNSA. V gave up 5 bases and J gave up 7 bases; unmatched junction bases: 10. CDR3 coding DNA: TGTGCCAGCAGCCCAGGGACAGGGGCAGGAGGTGAAGCTTTCTTT. As protein: CASSPGTGAGGEAFF.

The rearrangement joins TRBV6-6 to TRBJ1-2; D might be TRBD1 (5 bases). V gave up 2 bases and J gave up 8 bases, with 15 bases separating them. This CDR3 comprises 14 residues. Germline V gene lookup returns CDR1 MNHNY and CDR2 SVGAGI (reference sequence). The CDR3 region is CASSYNGQGLGYTF. The CDR3 DNA reads as TGTGCCAGCAGTTACAACGGGCAGGGTCTAGGCTACACCTTC.

Only a few counts were recorded for this clonotype. The chain joins TRBV28 to TRBJ2-4; D unclear. Trimming stripped 4 bases from V and 0 bases from J, with 4 bases between. Germline V gene lookup returns CDR1 MDHEN and CDR2 SYDVKM. This CDR3 is 13 amino acids long. CDR3 DNA: TGTGCCAGCAGTTCTTTAGCCAAAAACATTCAGTACTTC. As protein: CASSSLAKNIQYF. The full variable domain, in which reference TRBV28 and TRBJ2-4 provide the parts outside the CDR3, is DVKVTQSSRYLVKRTGEKVFLECVQDMDHENMFWYRQDPGLGLRLIYFSYDVKMKEKGDIPEGYSVSREKKERFSLILESASTNQTSMYLCASSSLAKNIQYFGAGTRLSVL.

Note on this clonotype: A much larger clone is a single base away; this may be a read error. The chain joins TRBV12-3 or TRBV12-4 to TRBJ1-1; D remains unclear. Between the trimmed V and J ends, which lost 6 bases and 3 bases, there was a span of 17 bases. The CDR3 runs 15 residues. In nucleotides, the CDR3 is TGTGCCAGCAGCCCGATATCGAAATGGGACACTGAAGCTTTCTTT. Protein: CASSPISKWDTEAFF.

The V and J genes are TRBV5-1 and TRBJ2-5; 10 bases fit TRBD1. This CDR3 has 14 amino acids. Germline assignment: CDR1 SGHRS and CDR2 YFSETQ. V was pared by 6 bases and J by 9 bases, with 11 bases of the junction left unmatched. The CDR3 region is CASTSDRGTDAQYF. CDR3 coding DNA: TGCGCCAGCACCTCGGACAGGGGGACAGATGCCCAGTACTTC. The whole variable domain, filled in from reference TRBV5-1 and TRBJ2-5, reads KAGVTQTPRYLIKTRGQQVTLSCSPISGHRSVSWYQQTPGQGLQFLFEYFSETQRNKGNFPGRFSGRQFSNSRSEMNVSTLELGDSALYLCASTSDRGTDAQYFGPGTRLLVL.

This clonotype was counted many times. The genes are TRBV20-1 and TRBJ2-6; D unclear. V lost 3 bases to trimming and J lost 0 bases, with 9 bases between them. Germline V CDR1 and CDR2: DFQATT, SNEGSKA (reference sequence). The CDR3 extends over 15 amino acids. In DNA, the CDR3 is TGCAGTGCTAGGGATCTCCGCTCTGGGGCCAACGTCCTGACTTTC. Translated, it gives CSARDLRSGANVLTF.

The genes are TRBV29-1 and TRBJ2-7; 10 nucleotides match TRBD2. Germline values: CDR1 SQVTM, CDR2 ANQGSEA. J lost 3 bases, V lost 5 bases, and 16 bases had no gene match. CDR3 size: 17 residues. CDR3 protein: CSVLVSGRALVYYEQYF. The CDR3 region has the DNA TGCAGCGTTCTTGTGAGCGGGAGGGCCTTGGTTTACTACGAGCAGTACTTC.